The 3 T cell receptor beta chains reported below all come from one sample, sequenced in a study of T cell repertoires in cytomegalovirus infection. MiXCR, run by TCRdb on the reads, gives a single entry per CDR3 protein. The sample shows 300,000 to 400,000 distinct CDR3 sequences, 8% to 10% of them seen only once. Sequencing was done on a sample of PBMCs. The receptors shown here come from a human donor in good health (CMV status not recorded). Some clones in this sample may be carry-over from other donors' samples.

This clonotype has at least ten counts. The gene calls are TRBV7-2 and TRBJ2-2, with 7 nucleotides matching TRBD2. V dropped 3 bases and J dropped 1; count of bases not matched to a gene: 2. This CDR3 has 15 residues. Germline V gene data show CDR1 as SGHTA and CDR2 as FQGNSA. CDR3 sequence (DNA): TGTGCCAGCAGCTTGAAGCGGGGGAACACCGGGGAGCTGTTTTTT. The encoded protein is CASSLKRGNTGELFF. Drawing the rest from reference TRBV7-2 and TRBJ2-2, the complete variable domain is GAGVSQSPSNKVTEKGKDVELRCDPISGHTALYWYRQSLGQGLEFLIYFQGNSAPDKSGLPSDRFSAERTGGSVSTLTIQRTQQEDSAVYLCASSLKRGNTGELFFGEGSRLTVL.

The table lists this clonotype with a few counts. The gene calls are TRBV20-1 and TRBJ2-3; D not certain. The CDR3 is 12 residues long. Trimming stripped 5 bases from V and 0 bases from J, with 6 bases between. Per the germline V gene, CDR1 is DFQATT and CDR2 is SNEGSKA (reference sequence). CDR3 coding DNA: TGCAGTGCTGGACGGAGCACAGATACGCAGTATTTT. Amino acid sequence: CSAGRSTDTQYF.

This clonotype was seen at least ten times. The chain is built from TRBV11-2 and TRBJ2-4; D unresolved. Germline assignment: CDR1 SGHAT and CDR2 FQNNGV. V lost 4 bases to trimming and J lost 3 bases, with 10 bases between them. This CDR3 has 14 residues. The CDR3 DNA is TGTGCCAGCAGCTCCCACCCGGACAAAAACATTCAGTACTTC. The encoded protein is CASSSHPDKNIQYF.